The present T cell receptor beta chain was sequenced within a study of T cell responses to AZD1222 COVID-19 vaccine. Findings and limits, study-wide: Sampled repertoires all dated from after the peak T cell response. White British donors predominated, females outnumbered males, and clonal diversity was possibly underestimated. Just five to seven AZD1222 recipients tested seropositive at baseline.

This CDR3 comprises 14 residues. Germline lookup yields CDR1 SGHTA and CDR2 FQGNSA. Trimming stripped 5 bases from V and 1 base from J, with 9 bases between. Regarding this clone: What it recognizes is unknown.

TCRdb's table, derived via immunoSEQ multiplex PCR, lists solely in-frame clones and lacks some. The sample consists of roughly 100,000 clones, approximately 89% of them appearing once. The clonotype comes from an adult who received the AZD1222 COVID-19 vaccine. The rearrangement links TRBV7-2 to TRBJ1-5; no clear D. Here the sequenced sample was peripheral blood, taken 28 days after the second AZD1222 dose. The CDR3 reads CASSLTSSNQPQHF. CDR3 bases: TGTGCCAGCAGCCTAACCTCAAGCAATCAGCCCCAGCATTTT.